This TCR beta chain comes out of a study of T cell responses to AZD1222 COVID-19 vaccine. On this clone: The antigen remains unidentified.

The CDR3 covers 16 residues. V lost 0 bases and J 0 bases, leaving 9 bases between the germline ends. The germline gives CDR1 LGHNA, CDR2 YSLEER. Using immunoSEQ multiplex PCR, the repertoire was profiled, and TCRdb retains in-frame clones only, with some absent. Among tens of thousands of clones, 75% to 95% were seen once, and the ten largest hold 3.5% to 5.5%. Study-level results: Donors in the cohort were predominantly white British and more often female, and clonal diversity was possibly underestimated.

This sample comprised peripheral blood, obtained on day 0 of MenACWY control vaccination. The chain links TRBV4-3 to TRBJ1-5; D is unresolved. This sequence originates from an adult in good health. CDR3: CASSQDGQNSNQPQHF. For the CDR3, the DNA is TGCGCCAGCAGCCAAGATGGCCAGAATAGCAATCAGCCCCAGCATTTT.